This T cell receptor (beta chain) was sequenced in a study of blood T cell repertoires in COVID-19. Study background: In each case, the material was cDNA or gDNA derived from T cells, B-cell-depleted T cells, or PBMCs.

CDR1 is MDHEN and CDR2 is SYDVKM in the germline V gene. Trimming stripped 7 bases from V and 3 bases from J, with 15 bases between. The CDR3 is 14 residues long. Original methodology: Estimation of nucleated cell counts relied on the amplification of reference gene primers. The table came from immunoSEQ multiplex PCR; TCRdb's copy has only in-frame clones and leaves some out. The V and J calls and clone size are taken from that table; D and trimming were inferred from the DNA. Of some 250,000 clones in the sample, 80% to 85% were seen once. Sequencing was done on a sample of peripheral blood. The V and J genes are TRBV28 and TRBJ1-1, with a tentative D call TRBD1 (6 bases). The sequence came from a man in his fifties or sixties with active or convalescent COVID-19. This CDR3 is CASTLQGVDTEAFF. CDR3 sequence (DNA): TGTGCCAGCACTCTACAGGGAGTTGACACTGAAGCTTTCTTT.